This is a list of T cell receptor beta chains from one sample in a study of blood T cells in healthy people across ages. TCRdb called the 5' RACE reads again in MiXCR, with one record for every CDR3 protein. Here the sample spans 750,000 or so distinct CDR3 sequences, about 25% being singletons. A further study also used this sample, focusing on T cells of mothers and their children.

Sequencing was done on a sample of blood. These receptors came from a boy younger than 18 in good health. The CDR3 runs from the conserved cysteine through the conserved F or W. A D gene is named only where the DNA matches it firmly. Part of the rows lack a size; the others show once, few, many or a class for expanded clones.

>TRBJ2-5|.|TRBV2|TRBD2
CARRLAGGGTQYF
TGTGCCAGAAGACTAGCGGGAGGTGGGACCCAGTACTTC
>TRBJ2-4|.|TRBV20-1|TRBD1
CSALGQGAQENIQYF
TGCAGTGCACTCGGACAGGGGGCGCAGGAAAACATTCAGTACTTC
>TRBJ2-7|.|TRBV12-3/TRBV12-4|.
CASSPGPISYEQYF
TGTGCCAGCAGTCCGGGGCCAATTAGTTACGAGCAGTACTTC
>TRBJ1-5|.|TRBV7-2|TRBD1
CASSMTGVQPQHF
TGTGCCAGCAGCATGACAGGGGTTCAGCCCCAGCATTTT
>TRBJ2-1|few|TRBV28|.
CASRDPKNEQFF
TGTGCCAGCCGGGACCCCAAGAATGAGCAGTTCTTC
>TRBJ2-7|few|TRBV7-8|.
CASSLLDRREPYEQYF
TGTGCCAGCAGCCTTTTAGACAGACGCGAACCCTACGAGCAGTACTTC
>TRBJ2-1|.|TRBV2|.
CASSSPAWANEQFF
TGTGCCAGCAGTTCCCCAGCTTGGGCGAATGAGCAGTTCTTC
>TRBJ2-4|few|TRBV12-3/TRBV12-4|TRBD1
CASSLNQGDMNIQYF
TGTGCCAGCAGTTTGAACCAGGGGGACATGAACATTCAGTACTTC
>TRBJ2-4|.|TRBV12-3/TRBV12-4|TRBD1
CASSVSQGQSDIQYF
TGTGCCAGCAGCGTGTCCCAGGGACAGTCGGACATTCAGTACTTC
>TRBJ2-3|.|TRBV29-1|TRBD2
CSVEGGLAVTDTQYF
TGCAGCGTTGAGGGAGGACTAGCAGTGACAGATACGCAGTATTTT
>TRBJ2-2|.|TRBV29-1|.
CSVEGPNRVTGELFF
TGCAGCGTTGAGGGGCCCAACAGGGTCACCGGGGAGCTGTTTTTT
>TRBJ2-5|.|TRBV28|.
CASSDRNYQETQYF
TGTGCCAGCAGTGACAGGAACTACCAAGAGACCCAGTACTTC
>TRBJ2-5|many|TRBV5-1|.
CASSREAAGETQYF
TGCGCCAGCAGCCGAGAGGCGGCCGGGGAGACCCAGTACTTC
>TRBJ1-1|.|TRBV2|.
CASSDSEAFF
TGTGCCAGCAGTGACAGTGAAGCTTTCTTT
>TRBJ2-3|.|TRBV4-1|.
CASSPGPLQDTQYF
TGCGCCAGCAGCCCCGGTCCTCTCCAAGATACGCAGTATTTT
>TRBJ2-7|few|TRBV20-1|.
CSAAIGDEQYF
TGCAGTGCTGCAATTGGGGACGAGCAGTACTTC
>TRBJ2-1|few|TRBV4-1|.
CASSQSLERGNEQFF
TGCGCCAGCAGCCAATCCCTAGAAAGGGGGAATGAGCAGTTCTTC
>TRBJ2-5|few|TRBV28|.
CASSLTQGGLLETQYF
TGTGCCAGCAGTTTAACCCAAGGCGGGCTTTTGGAGACCCAGTACTTC
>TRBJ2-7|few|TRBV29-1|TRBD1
CSVEGDRVHEQYF
TGCAGCGTTGAGGGAGACAGGGTACACGAGCAGTACTTC
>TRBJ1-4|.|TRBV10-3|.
CAISESGGPEKLFF
TGTGCCATCAGTGAGTCGGGGGGTCCTGAAAAACTGTTTTTT
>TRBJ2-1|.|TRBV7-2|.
CASSPTRYNYNEQFF
TGTGCCAGCAGCCCGACTAGATATAACTACAATGAGCAGTTCTTC
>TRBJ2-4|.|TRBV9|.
CASSDSPSRAKNIQYF
TGTGCCAGCAGCGACTCCCCCTCCAGGGCCAAAAACATTCAGTACTTC
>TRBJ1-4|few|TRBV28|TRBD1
CASRPDRGFEKLFF
TGTGCCAGCAGACCCGACAGGGGATTTGAAAAACTGTTTTTT
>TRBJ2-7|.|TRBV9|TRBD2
CASSPASASGAYEQYF
TGTGCCAGCAGCCCTGCATCGGCTAGCGGAGCGTACGAGCAGTACTTC
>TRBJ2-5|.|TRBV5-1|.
CASSALEVGETQYF
TGCGCCAGCAGCGCCCTAGAGGTAGGGGAGACCCAGTACTTC
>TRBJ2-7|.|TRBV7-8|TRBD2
CASSPSSGSRAYEQYF
TGTGCCAGCAGCCCCTCTAGCGGGAGTAGGGCCTACGAGCAGTACTTC
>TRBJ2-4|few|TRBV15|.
CATSRDGENIQYF
TGTGCCACCAGCAGAGATGGGGAAAACATTCAGTACTTC
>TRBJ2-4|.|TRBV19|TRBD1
CATQRGQTNIQYF
TGTGCCACTCAAAGGGGACAGACAAACATTCAGTACTTC
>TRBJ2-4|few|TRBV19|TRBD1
CASSSPGTGPQNIQYF
TGTGCCAGTAGTAGTCCCGGGACAGGGCCACAAAACATTCAGTACTTC
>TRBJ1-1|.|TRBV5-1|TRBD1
CASSLETGSEAFF
TGCGCCAGCAGCTTGGAGACAGGGTCTGAAGCTTTCTTT
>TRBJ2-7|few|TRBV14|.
CASSHLPGQGSYEQYF
TGTGCCAGCAGCCATTTACCAGGGCAGGGCTCCTACGAGCAGTACTTC
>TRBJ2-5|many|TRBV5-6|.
CASSLSSSQETQYF
TGTGCCAGCAGCTTATCCTCCAGCCAAGAGACCCAGTACTTC
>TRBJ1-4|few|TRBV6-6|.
CASSTTPGTENEKLFF
TGTGCCAGCAGTACCACTCCCGGGACGGAGAATGAAAAACTGTTTTTT
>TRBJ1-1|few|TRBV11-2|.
CASSYTQGDTEAFF
TGTGCCAGCAGTTATACACAGGGTGACACTGAAGCTTTCTTT
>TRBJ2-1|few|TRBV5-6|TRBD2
CASSFGQGGLNEQFF
TGTGCCAGCAGCTTCGGTCAGGGAGGGTTGAATGAGCAGTTCTTC
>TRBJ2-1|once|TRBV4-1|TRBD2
CASSQLTSGTDNEQFF
TGCGCCAGCAGCCAACTTACTAGCGGGACAGACAATGAGCAGTTCTTC
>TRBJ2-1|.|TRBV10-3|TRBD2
CAISESSLAGYNEQFF
TGTGCCATCAGTGAATCGTCGCTAGCGGGGTACAATGAGCAGTTCTTC
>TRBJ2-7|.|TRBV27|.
CASSPPGVVYEQYF
TGTGCCAGCAGTCCCCCGGGAGTAGTTTACGAGCAGTACTTC
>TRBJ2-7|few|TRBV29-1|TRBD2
CSGQRDSYEQYF
TGCAGCGGGCAGCGGGACTCCTACGAGCAGTACTTC
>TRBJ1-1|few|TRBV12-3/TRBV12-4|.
CASSSLTDMNTEAFF
TGTGCCAGCAGTTCCCTGACAGACATGAACACTGAAGCTTTCTTT
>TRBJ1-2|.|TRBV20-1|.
CSARMETGGYTF
TGCAGTGCTAGAATGGAAACGGGGGGCTACACCTTC
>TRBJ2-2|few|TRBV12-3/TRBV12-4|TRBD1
CASTPWDRDTGELFF
TGTGCCAGCACCCCCTGGGACAGGGATACCGGGGAGCTGTTTTTT
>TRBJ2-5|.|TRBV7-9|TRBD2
CASSPDLAGGRRETQYF
TGTGCCAGCAGCCCGGATCTAGCGGGGGGGCGAAGAGAGACCCAGTACTTC
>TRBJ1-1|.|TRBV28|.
CASTPSGEGTEAFF
TGTGCCAGCACCCCAAGCGGGGAGGGGACTGAAGCTTTCTTT
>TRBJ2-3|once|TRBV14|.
CASSQDKGTRTDTQYF
TGTGCCAGCAGCCAAGACAAGGGTACCCGCACAGATACGCAGTATTTT
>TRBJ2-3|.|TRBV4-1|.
CASSQDGYTDTQYF
TGCGCCAGCAGCCAAGACGGCTACACAGATACGCAGTATTTT
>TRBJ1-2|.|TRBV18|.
CASSPVGQSYTF
TGTGCCAGCTCACCAGTCGGACAGAGCTACACCTTC
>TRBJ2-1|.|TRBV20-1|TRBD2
CSASLAGVAYNEQFF
TGCAGTGCTAGCCTAGCGGGAGTAGCCTACAATGAGCAGTTCTTC